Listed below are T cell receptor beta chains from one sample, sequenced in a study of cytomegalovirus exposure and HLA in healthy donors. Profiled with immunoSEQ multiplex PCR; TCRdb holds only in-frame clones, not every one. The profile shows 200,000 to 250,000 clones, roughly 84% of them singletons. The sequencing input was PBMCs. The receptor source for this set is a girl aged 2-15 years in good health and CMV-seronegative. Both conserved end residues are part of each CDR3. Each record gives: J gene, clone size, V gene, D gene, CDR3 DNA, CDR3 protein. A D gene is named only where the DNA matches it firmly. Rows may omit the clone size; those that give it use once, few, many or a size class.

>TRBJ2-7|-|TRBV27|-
TGTGCCAGCAGTCGGCGGCCCGCCTTCGAGCAGTACTTC
CASSRRPAFEQYF
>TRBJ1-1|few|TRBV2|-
TGTGCCAGCAGGTTCAGGGTTAACACTGAAGCTTTCTTT
CASRFRVNTEAFF
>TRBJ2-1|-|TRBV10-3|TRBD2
TGTGCCATCGGGGGACTAGCGGGAGGTTACAATGAGCAGTTCTTC
CAIGGLAGGYNEQFF
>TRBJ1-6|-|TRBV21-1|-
TGTGCCAGCAGCAAAGGGGGAGGGAATTCACCCCTCCACTTT
CASSKGGGNSPLHF
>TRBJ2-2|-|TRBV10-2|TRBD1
TGCGCCAGCAGCGCGAGGACAGGGGCCGCCGGGGAGCTGTTTTTT
CASSARTGAAGELFF
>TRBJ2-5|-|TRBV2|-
TGTGCCAGCAGAGCACGCCCCGGGACACCACAAGAGACCCAGTACTTC
CASRARPGTPQETQYF
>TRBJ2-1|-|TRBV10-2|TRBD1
TGCGCCAGCAGTGAGTCCGGGACAGGGGCCCCTGAGCAGTTCTTC
CASSESGTGAPEQFF
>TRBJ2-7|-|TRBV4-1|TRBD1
TGCGCCAGCAGCCGAATAATGAACAGGGGCCCCTACGAGCAGTACTTC
CASSRIMNRGPYEQYF
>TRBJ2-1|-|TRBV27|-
TGTGCCAGCAGTCACATGTGGGGCGAGCAGTTCTTC
CASSHMWGEQFF
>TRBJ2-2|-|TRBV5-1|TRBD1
TGCGCCAGCAGCTTGGGGGACAGGGGTATCGGGGAGCTGTTTTTT
CASSLGDRGIGELFF
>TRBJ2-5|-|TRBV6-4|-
TGTGCCAGCAGTGCGACAGGGAGGGAGACCCAGTACTTC
CASSATGRETQYF